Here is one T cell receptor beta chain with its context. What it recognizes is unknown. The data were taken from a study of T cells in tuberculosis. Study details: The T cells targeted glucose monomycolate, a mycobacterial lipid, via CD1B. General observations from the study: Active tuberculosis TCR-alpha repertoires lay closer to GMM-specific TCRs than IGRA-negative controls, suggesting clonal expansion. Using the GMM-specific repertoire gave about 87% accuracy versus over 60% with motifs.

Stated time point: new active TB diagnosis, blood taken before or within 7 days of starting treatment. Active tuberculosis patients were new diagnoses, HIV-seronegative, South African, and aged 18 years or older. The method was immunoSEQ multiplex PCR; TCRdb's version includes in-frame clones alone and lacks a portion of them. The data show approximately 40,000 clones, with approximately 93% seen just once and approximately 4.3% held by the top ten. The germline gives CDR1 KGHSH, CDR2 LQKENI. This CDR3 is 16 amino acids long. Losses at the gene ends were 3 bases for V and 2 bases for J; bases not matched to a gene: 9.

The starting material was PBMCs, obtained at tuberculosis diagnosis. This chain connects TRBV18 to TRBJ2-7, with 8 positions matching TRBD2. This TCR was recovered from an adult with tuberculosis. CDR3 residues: CASSPDRGGTTYEQYF. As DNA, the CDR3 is TGTGCCAGCTCACCGGACCGCGGGGGGACCACCTACGAGCAGTACTTC.